Each of the 9 T cell receptor beta chains below was sequenced from the same sample in a study of OX40 agonist ivuxolimab in advanced cancers. TCRdb's copy holds only in-frame clones and misses some; the assay was immunoSEQ multiplex PCR. The sample shows about 93,000 clones, around 90% of them seen only once. The sample in question was CD4+ or CD8+ T cells sorted from blood, obtained in a trial of the OX40 agonist ivuxolimab. The receptors come from an adult with an advanced solid tumor such as melanoma, head and neck, liver or kidney cancer.

V and J are TRBV4-1 and TRBJ2-1, with TRBD2 matching 10 bases. The CDR3 runs to 20 residues. Germline lookup yields CDR1 MGHRA and CDR2 YSYEKL. With V trimmed by 1 base and J by 6 bases, 18 bases remained unmatched. The CDR3 region has the DNA TGCGCCAGCAGCCAAGGACAGGGGCCCACTTTCAGCGGGAGGGTCAATGAGCAGTTCTTC. Amino acid sequence: CASSQGQGPTFSGRVNEQFF.

This chain uses TRBV5-1 with TRBJ2-5; 8 nucleotides align to TRBD2. The ends lost 4 bases at V and 5 bases at J; junction bases unmatched: 7. The CDR3 is 14 amino acids. The germline V gene encodes CDR1 SGHRS and CDR2 YFSETQ. DNA of the CDR3: TGCGCCAGCAGCCCCGAGCGGGGGCGTGAGACCCAGTACTTC. It translates to CASSPERGRETQYF.

This chain links TRBV18 with TRBJ1-2; 8 bases match TRBD1. This CDR3 spans 13 amino acids. Looked up from germline, CDR1 is KGHSH and CDR2 is LQKENI. The V gene end was trimmed by 6 bases and the J gene end by 8 bases; junction bases not matched to a gene: 8. The CDR3 sequence: CASSPDREGGYTF. The CDR3 nucleotides are TGTGCCAGCTCTCCGGACAGGGAGGGCGGCTACACCTTC.

The chain recombines TRBV19 with TRBJ2-1; D gene unclear. Germline values: CDR1 LNHDA, CDR2 SQIVND (reference sequence). CDR3 length equals 16 residues. Trimming pared 3 bases from V and 0 bases from J, leaving 12 bases between. The CDR3, as DNA: TGTGCCAGTAGTATCACACACTCGAGCTCCTACAATGAGCAGTTCTTC. Translated: CASSITHSSSYNEQFF.

The chain is built from TRBV14 and TRBJ2-5; 9 bases are a match to TRBD1. CDR3 length equals 15 residues. The V gene end was trimmed by 5 bases and the J gene end by 5 bases; junction bases not matched to a gene: 9. Germline CDR1 SGHDN, CDR2 FVKESK. CDR3 in amino acids: CASSVEDRGWETQYF. As DNA, the CDR3 is TGTGCCAGCAGCGTCGAGGACAGGGGATGGGAGACCCAGTACTTC.

The chain couples TRBV27 to TRBJ2-7, with 7 bases aligning to TRBD1. The CDR3 contains 16 residues. V dropped 2 bases and J dropped 0; count of bases not matched to a gene: 7. Germline CDR1 is MNHEY and CDR2 is SMNVEV (reference sequence). As DNA, the CDR3 is TGTGCCAGCAGTTTAAAGACAGGGTTGAACTCCTACGAGCAGTACTTC. It translates to CASSLKTGLNSYEQYF.

V gene TRBV10-3 combines with J gene TRBJ1-4, with TRBD1 matching over 9 bases. This CDR3 contains 14 residues. J was trimmed by 8 bases and V by 6 bases; bases with no gene match: 7. Germline CDR1 and CDR2: ENHRY and SYGVKD. CDR3 nucleotides: TGTGCCATCAGGCCGGACAGGGGAGAGGAAAAACTGTTTTTT. Protein product: CAIRPDRGEEKLFF.

The V gene is TRBV29-1, the J gene TRBJ2-7; possible D gene TRBD1, 5 bases. The V end was cut by 4 bases, the J end by 0 bases, with 7 bases between. CDR1 is SQVTM, CDR2 ANQGSEA, per germline. The CDR3 consists of 12 residues. The CDR3, as DNA: TGCAGCGTTGCTGACAGCTCCTACGAGCAGTACTTC. It specifies CSVADSSYEQYF.

The CDR3 DNA sequence: TGTGCCAGCAGCCCCAACAGGTCAGGGGCACAAGCTTTCTTT. It translates to CASSPNRSGAQAFF. The rearrangement links TRBV5-4 to TRBJ1-1; the D gene is possibly TRBD1 (6 bases). Germline V CDR1 and CDR2: SGHNT, YYREEE (reference sequence). The CDR3 length is 14 residues. Trimming cost V 4 bases and J 9 bases, with 19 bases left between them. Supplemented by reference TRBV5-4 and TRBJ1-1, the full variable domain reads ETGVTQSPTHLIKTRGQQVTLRCSSQSGHNTVSWYQQALGQGPQFIFQYYREEENGRGNFPPRFSGLQFPNYSSELNVNALELDDSALYLCASSPNRSGAQAFFGQGTRLTVV.